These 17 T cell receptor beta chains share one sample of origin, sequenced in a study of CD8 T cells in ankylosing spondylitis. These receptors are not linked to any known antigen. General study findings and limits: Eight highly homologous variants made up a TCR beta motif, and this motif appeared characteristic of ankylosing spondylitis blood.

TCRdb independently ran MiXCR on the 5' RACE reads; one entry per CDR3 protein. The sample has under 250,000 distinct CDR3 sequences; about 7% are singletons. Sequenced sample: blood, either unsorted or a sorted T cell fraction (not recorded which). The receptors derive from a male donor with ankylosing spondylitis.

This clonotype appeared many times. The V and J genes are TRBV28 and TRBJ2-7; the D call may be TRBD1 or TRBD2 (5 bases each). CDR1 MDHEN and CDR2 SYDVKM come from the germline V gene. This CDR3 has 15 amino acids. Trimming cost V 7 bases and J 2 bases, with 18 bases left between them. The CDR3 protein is CASTLTRDGTYEQYF. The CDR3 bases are TGTGCCAGCACCCTTACCCGGGACGGAACCTACGAGCAGTACTTC. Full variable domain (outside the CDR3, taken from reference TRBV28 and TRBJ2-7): DVKVTQSSRYLVKRTGEKVFLECVQDMDHENMFWYRQDPGLGLRLIYFSYDVKMKEKGDIPEGYSVSREKKERFSLILESASTNQTSMYLCASTLTRDGTYEQYFGPGTRLTVT.

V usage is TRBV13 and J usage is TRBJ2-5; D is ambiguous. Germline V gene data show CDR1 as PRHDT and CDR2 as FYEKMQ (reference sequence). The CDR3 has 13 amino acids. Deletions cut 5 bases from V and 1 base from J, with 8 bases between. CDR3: CASSPYSQETQYF. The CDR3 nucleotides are TGTGCCAGCAGCCCCTACTCCCAAGAGACCCAGTACTTC.

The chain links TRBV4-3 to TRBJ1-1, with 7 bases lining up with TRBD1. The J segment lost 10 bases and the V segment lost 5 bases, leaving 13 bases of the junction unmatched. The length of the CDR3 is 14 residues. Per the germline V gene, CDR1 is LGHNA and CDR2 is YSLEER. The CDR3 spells CASSSSTGSLAAFF. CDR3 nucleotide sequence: TGCGCCAGCAGCTCCTCGACAGGGTCGTTGGCAGCTTTCTTT.

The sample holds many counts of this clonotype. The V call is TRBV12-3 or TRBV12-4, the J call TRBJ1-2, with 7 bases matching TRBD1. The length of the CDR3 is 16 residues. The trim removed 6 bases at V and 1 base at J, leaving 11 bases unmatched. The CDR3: CASSMGTDSINYGYTF. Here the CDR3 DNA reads TGTGCCAGCAGCATGGGGACAGACTCCATTAACTATGGCTACACCTTC.

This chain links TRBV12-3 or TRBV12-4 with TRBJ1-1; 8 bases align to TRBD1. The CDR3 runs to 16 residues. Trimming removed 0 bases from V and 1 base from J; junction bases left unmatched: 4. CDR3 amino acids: CASSLAPTGANTEAFF. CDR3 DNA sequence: TGTGCCAGCAGTTTAGCCCCGACAGGGGCGAACACTGAAGCTTTCTTT.

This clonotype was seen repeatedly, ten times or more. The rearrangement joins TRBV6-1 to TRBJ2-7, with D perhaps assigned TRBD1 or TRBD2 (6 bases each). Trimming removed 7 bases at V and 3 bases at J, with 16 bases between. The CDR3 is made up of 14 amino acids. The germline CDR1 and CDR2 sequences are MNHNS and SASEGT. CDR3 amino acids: CASTDTGTFYEQYF. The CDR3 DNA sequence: TGTGCCAGCACCGATACAGGGACTTTCTACGAGCAGTACTTC.

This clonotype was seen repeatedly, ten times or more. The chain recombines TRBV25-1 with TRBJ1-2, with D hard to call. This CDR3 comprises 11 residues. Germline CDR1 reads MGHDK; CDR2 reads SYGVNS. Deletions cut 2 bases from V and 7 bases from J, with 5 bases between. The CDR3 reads CASSERGGYTF. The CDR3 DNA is TGTGCCAGCAGTGAACGGGGTGGCTACACCTTC.

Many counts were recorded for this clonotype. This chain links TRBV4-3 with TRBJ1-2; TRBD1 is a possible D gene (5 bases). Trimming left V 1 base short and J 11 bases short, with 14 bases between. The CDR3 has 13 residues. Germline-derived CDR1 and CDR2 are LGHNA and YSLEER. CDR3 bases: TGCGCCAGCAGCCAAGCCACCGGGACTCGATACACCTTC. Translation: CASSQATGTRYTF.

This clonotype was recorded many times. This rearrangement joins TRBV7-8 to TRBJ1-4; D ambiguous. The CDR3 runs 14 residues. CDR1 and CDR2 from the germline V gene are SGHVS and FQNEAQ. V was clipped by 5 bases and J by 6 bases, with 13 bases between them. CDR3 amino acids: CASSPRLTDEKLFF. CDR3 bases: TGTGCCAGCAGCCCTAGGCTAACCGATGAAAAACTGTTTTTT.

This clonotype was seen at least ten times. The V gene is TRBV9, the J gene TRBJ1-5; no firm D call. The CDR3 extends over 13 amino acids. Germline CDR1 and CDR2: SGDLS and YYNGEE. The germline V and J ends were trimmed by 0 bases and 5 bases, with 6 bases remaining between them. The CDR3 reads CASSVGTDQPQHF. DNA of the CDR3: TGTGCCAGCAGCGTAGGGACTGATCAGCCCCAGCATTTT.

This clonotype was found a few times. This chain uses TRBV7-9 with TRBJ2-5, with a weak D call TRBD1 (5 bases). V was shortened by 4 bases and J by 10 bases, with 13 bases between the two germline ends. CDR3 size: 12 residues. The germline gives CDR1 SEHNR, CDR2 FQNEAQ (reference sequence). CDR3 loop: CASSSVTEDQYF. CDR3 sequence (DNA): TGTGCCAGCAGCTCCGTGACAGAAGACCAGTACTTC.

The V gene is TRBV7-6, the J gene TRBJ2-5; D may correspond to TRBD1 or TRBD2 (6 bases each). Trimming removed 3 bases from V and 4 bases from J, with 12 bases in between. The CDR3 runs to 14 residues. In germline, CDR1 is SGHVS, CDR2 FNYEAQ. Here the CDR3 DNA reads TGTGCCAGCAGCTTGGGGGGCGTTAGAGAGACCCAGTACTTC. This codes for CASSLGGVRETQYF. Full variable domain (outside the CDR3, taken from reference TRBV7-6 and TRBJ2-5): GAGVSQSPRYKVTKRGQDVALRCDPISGHVSLYWYRQALGQGPEFLTYFNYEAQQDKSGLPNDRFSAERPEGSISTLTIQRTEQRDSAMYRCASSLGGVRETQYFGPGTRLLVL.

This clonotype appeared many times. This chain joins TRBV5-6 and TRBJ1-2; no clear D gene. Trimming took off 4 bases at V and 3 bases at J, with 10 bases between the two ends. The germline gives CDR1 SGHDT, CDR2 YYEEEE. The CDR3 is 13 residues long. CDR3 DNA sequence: TGTGCCAGCAGCGATGACATGGACTATGGCTACACCTTC. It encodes CASSDDMDYGYTF.

CDR3 loop: CASSTGAVTDTQYF. CDR3 DNA sequence: TGTGCCAGCAGCACAGGGGCCGTCACAGATACGCAGTATTTT. This chain joins TRBV2 and TRBJ2-3, with TRBD1 matching over 7 bases. The germline V gene encodes CDR1 SNHLY and CDR2 FYNNEI. Trimming cost V 6 bases and J 2 bases; bases outside gene matches: 5. This CDR3 is built from 14 residues.

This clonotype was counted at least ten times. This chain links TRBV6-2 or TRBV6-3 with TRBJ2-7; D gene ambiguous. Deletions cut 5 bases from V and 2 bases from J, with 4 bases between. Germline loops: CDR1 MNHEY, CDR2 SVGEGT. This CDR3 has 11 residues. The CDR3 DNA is TGTGCCAGCAGTAATACCTACGAGCAGTACTTC. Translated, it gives CASSNTYEQYF.

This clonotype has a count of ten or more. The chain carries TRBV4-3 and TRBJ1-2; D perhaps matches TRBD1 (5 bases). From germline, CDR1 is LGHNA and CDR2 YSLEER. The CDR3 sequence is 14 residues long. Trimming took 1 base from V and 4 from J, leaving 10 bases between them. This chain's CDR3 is CASSQGVGVYGYTF. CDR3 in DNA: TGCGCCAGCAGCCAAGGGGTGGGGGTCTATGGCTACACCTTC.

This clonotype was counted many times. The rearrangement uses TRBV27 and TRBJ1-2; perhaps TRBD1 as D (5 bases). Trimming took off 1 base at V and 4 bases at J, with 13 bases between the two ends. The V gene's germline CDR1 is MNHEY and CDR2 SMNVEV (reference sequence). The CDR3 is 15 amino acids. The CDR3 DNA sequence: TGTGCCAGCAGTTTATTCCCTTGGGGCGGCTATGGCTACACCTTC. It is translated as CASSLFPWGGYGYTF.